The 18 T cell receptor beta chains given below trace back to one sample, sequenced in a study of identifying expanded T cells in peripheral blood. The repertoire was sequenced with immunoSEQ multiplex PCR; TCRdb's copy has only in-frame clones and lacks some. The sample holds more than 75,000 clones, roughly 90% seen once. The sample was blood. The receptors were gathered from a person aged 18 to 70 in good health.

V and J are TRBV7-9 and TRBJ1-2; TRBD1 agrees at 7 bases. Germline-derived CDR1 and CDR2 are SEHNR and FQNEAQ (reference sequence). V was clipped by 5 bases and J by 1 base; unmatched bases: 7. The CDR3 loop spans 15 amino acids. CDR3 nucleotides: TGTGCCAGCAGCCCAAGGACAGGCCGTAACTATGGCTACACCTTC. Its protein product is CASSPRTGRNYGYTF.

V usage is TRBV19 and J usage is TRBJ1-5; 7 positions agree with TRBD1. V shed 5 bases and J 1 base; nucleotides not matched to a gene: 5. CDR3 length: 15 amino acids. Per the germline V gene, CDR1 is LNHDA and CDR2 is SQIVND (reference sequence). CDR3 DNA: TGTGCCAGTAGTGAATACAGGGGAAGCAATCAGCCCCAGCATTTT. Residues: CASSEYRGSNQPQHF.

V is TRBV10-3 and J is TRBJ1-2; D may be TRBD1 (6 bases). CDR1 and CDR2 (germline): ENHRY, SYGVKD. The CDR3 is made up of 14 amino acids. Trimming stripped 4 bases from V and 8 bases from J, with 17 bases between. CDR3 in amino acids: CAISVQQGDGGYTF. The CDR3 coding sequence is TGTGCCATCAGTGTCCAACAGGGCGACGGAGGCTACACCTTC.

V and J are TRBV29-1 and TRBJ2-5, with unresolved D. The CDR3 covers 14 residues. Deletions cut 3 bases from V and 1 base from J, with 12 bases between. Germline V gene sequence: CDR1 SQVTM, CDR2 ANQGSEA. The CDR3 bases are TGCAGCGTTGAGGTTGGTCGGGTCCAAGAGACCCAGTACTTC. This translates into CSVEVGRVQETQYF.

This clone occurred once. V usage is TRBV5-6 and J usage is TRBJ2-1, with TRBD2 matching over 7 bases. The CDR3 is 14 residues long. Germline V gene data show CDR1 as SGHDT and CDR2 as YYEEEE. J was trimmed by 0 bases and V by 4 bases; bases with no gene match: 1. The CDR3 region is CASSRTSSYNEQFF. CDR3 DNA: TGTGCCAGCAGCCGGACTAGCTCCTACAATGAGCAGTTCTTC.

The V and J genes are TRBV5-1 and TRBJ1-3; TRBD1 matches at 7 bases. This CDR3 is built from 14 residues. In germline, CDR1 is SGHRS, CDR2 YFSETQ. Losses at the gene ends were 4 bases for V and 0 bases for J; bases not matched to a gene: 1. The CDR3 DNA reads TGCGCCAGCAGCGGGGACAGCTCTGGAAACACCATATATTTT. This gives the protein CASSGDSSGNTIYF.

This clone was seen a single time. V is TRBV7-9 and J is TRBJ2-7, with TRBD1 matching 7 bases. Germline V gene lookup returns CDR1 SEHNR and CDR2 FQNEAQ (reference sequence). The CDR3 has 16 residues. With V trimmed by 6 bases and J by 3 bases, 14 bases remained unmatched. Here the CDR3 DNA reads TGTGCCAGCAGTATCACATTCGGGACAGAACTCTACGAGCAGTACTTC. Its translation is CASSITFGTELYEQYF.

The chain recombines TRBV2 with TRBJ2-3; TRBD2 matches 10 bases. The CDR3 is 16 residues long. Germline lookup yields CDR1 SNHLY and CDR2 FYNNEI. J lost 4 bases, V lost 4 bases, and 8 bases had no gene match. The chain's CDR3 is CASSVGSSGGADTQYF. The CDR3 region has the DNA TGTGCCAGCAGTGTTGGATCCAGCGGGGGGGCAGATACGCAGTATTTT.

The chain couples TRBV29-1 to TRBJ2-1; TRBD2 is a possible D gene (6 bases). The germline V and J ends were trimmed by 4 bases and 7 bases, with 14 bases remaining between them. The CDR3 runs to 13 residues. The germline gives CDR1 SQVTM, CDR2 ANQGSEA. In nucleotides, the CDR3 is TGCAGCGTTGTGTGGGAGGTATATAATGAGCAGTTCTTC. This encodes CSVVWEVYNEQFF.

This rearrangement joins TRBV5-1 to TRBJ2-1; D possibly uses TRBD1 or TRBD2 (5 bases each). The CDR3 loop spans 14 amino acids. The germline CDR1 and CDR2 sequences are SGHRS and YFSETQ. V gave up 4 bases and J gave up 5 bases, with 13 bases separating them. The CDR3 DNA reads as TGCGCCAGCAGCCATGGGACGCCCCACAATGAGCAGTTCTTC. Amino acids: CASSHGTPHNEQFF.

This chain links TRBV25-1 with TRBJ2-2; 9 positions match TRBD1. V dropped 4 bases and J dropped 3; count of bases not matched to a gene: 0. Germline assignment: CDR1 MGHDK and CDR2 SYGVNS. This CDR3 has 14 amino acids. CDR3: CASSGTGDTGELFF. In nucleotides, the CDR3 is TGTGCCAGCAGTGGGACAGGGGACACCGGGGAGCTGTTTTTT.

A few counts support this clone. The genes are TRBV6-4 and TRBJ2-3; 9 bases are a match to TRBD1. Germline V lookup: CDR1 MRHNA, CDR2 SNTAGT. Trimming removed 3 bases from V and 6 bases from J; junction bases left unmatched: 4. The CDR3 length is 14 residues. CDR3 sequence (DNA): TGTGCCAGCAGTGAGGGACAGGGATCGGATACGCAGTATTTT. Translated, it gives CASSEGQGSDTQYF.

The J gene is TRBJ1-2, the V gene TRBV28; D may be TRBD1 (5 bases). CDR3 length: 17 residues. Per germline, CDR1 MDHEN and CDR2 SYDVKM. V lost 10 bases and J lost 0, with 24 bases in between. The CDR3 DNA reads TGTGCCACCCTATCCCTAACCCGACAGAGCTCTAACTATGGCTACACCTTC. Translating it yields CATLSLTRQSSNYGYTF.

This clone was picked up a small number of times. The CDR3 loop is CASSEYQGETEAFF. The DNA of the CDR3 is TGCGCCAGCAGTGAGTATCAGGGTGAGACTGAAGCTTTCTTT. V and J are TRBV10-2 and TRBJ1-1; the D gene is possibly TRBD1 (5 bases). The CDR3 length is 14 residues. Trimming took off 1 base at V and 5 bases at J, with 11 bases between the two ends. The V gene's germline CDR1 is WSHSY and CDR2 SAAADI.

V is TRBV5-6 and J is TRBJ1-6; TRBD1 is a possible D gene (5 bases). CDR1 and CDR2 from the germline V gene are SGHDT and YYEEEE. The CDR3 contains 17 residues. The V gene lost 4 bases and the J gene lost 1 base, with 15 bases spanning the gap. CDR3 DNA: TGTGCCAGCAGCCAAGCAGGGAGAGGATCCTATAATTCACCCCTCCACTTT. Encoded protein: CASSQAGRGSYNSPLHF.

This clone came up once. The J gene is TRBJ2-7, the V gene TRBV10-2; 9 positions match TRBD1. Germline CDR1 WSHSY, CDR2 SAAADI. After removal of 6 bases from V and 7 bases from J, the junction contained 7 bases not matched to a gene. This CDR3 contains 13 residues. The CDR3 DNA reads TGCGCCAGCAGCCAACAGGGGGCGGGTGAGCAGTACTTC. This gives the protein CASSQQGAGEQYF.

This clone appeared a single time. J is TRBJ2-6 and V is TRBV4-3; D is perhaps TRBD1 or TRBD2 (5 bases each). Germline loops: CDR1 LGHNA, CDR2 YSLEER. V was cut by 0 bases and J by 2 bases, with 8 bases left in between. The CDR3 consists of 16 residues. In DNA form, the CDR3 reads TGCGCCAGCAGCCAAGACTGGGGGACTGGGGCCAACGTCCTGACTTTC. Translated, it gives CASSQDWGTGANVLTF.

This chain joins TRBV7-9 and TRBJ1-2; no reliable D call. Trimming stripped 6 bases from V and 6 bases from J, with 5 bases between. Germline assignment: CDR1 SEHNR and CDR2 FQNEAQ (reference sequence). The CDR3 contains 10 residues. This CDR3 is CASSFDGYTF. The CDR3 DNA is TGTGCCAGCAGTTTTGATGGCTACACCTTC.